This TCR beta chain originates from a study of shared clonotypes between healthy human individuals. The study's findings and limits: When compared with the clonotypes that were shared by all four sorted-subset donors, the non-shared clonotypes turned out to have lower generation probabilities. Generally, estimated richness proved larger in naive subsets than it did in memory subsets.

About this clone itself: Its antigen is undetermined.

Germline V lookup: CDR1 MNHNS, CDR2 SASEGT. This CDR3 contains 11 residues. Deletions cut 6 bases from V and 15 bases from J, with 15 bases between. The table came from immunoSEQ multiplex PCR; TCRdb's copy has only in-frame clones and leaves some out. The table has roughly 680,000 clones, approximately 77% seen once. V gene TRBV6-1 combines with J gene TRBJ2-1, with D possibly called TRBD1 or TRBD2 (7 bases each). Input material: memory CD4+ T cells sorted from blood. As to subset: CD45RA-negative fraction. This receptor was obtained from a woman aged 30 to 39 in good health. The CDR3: CASSVSGGGFF. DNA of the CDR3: TGTGCCAGCAGCGTCTCAGGGGGGGGGTTCTTC.